The source of this TCR beta chain is a study of blood T cell repertoires in COVID-19. Sequencing was performed with immunoSEQ multiplex PCR; in TCRdb, only in-frame clones are kept and a portion is missing. The profile shows 65,000 or so clones, about 92% of them singletons. The CDR3 is 17 amino acids. V lost 3 bases to trimming and J lost 4 bases; unmatched junction nucleotides: 10. Germline V gene sequence: CDR1 SGHRS, CDR2 YFSETQ. This TCR came from a man aged 60 to 75 with acute or convalescent COVID-19. Sequenced: peripheral blood. The chain has TRBV5-1 and TRBJ2-2, with 9 bases that match TRBD2. The CDR3 sequence is CASSWRPGLAGTGELFF. CDR3 coding DNA: TGCGCCAGCAGCTGGAGACCGGGACTAGCCGGCACCGGGGAGCTGTTTTTT.